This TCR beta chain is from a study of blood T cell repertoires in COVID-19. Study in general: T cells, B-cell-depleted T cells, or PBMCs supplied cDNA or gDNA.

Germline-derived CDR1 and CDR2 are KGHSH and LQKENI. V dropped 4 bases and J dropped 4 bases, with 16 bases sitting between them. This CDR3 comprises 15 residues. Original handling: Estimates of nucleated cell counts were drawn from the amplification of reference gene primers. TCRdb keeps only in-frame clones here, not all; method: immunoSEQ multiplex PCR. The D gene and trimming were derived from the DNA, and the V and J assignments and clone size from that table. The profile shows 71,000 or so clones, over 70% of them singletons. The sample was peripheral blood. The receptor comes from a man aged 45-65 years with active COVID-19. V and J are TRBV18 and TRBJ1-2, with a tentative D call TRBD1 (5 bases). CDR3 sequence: CASSRDMTVSYGYTF. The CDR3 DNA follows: TGTGCCAGCTCACGCGACATGACAGTCTCCTATGGCTACACCTTC.